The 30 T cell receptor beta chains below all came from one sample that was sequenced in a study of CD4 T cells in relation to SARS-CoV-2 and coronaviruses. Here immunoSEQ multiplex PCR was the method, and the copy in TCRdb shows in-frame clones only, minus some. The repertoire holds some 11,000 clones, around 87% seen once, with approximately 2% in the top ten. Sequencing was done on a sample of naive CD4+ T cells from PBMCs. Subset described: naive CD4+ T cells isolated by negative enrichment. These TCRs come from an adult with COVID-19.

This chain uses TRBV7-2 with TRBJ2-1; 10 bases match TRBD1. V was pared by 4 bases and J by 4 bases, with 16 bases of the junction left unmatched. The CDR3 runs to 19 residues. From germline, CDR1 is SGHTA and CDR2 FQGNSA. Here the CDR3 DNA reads TGTGCCAGCAGCTCTCCGGGACAGGGGTCCGCCCCATCTTACAATGAGCAGTTCTTC. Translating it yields CASSSPGQGSAPSYNEQFF.

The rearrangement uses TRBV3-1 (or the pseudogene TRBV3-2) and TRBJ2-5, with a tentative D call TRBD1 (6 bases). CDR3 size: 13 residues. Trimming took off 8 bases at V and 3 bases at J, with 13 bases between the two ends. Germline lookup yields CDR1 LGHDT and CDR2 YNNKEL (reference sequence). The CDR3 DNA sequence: TGTGCCAGCTCCCTCCGGGACAAAGAGACCCAGTACTTC. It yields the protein CASSLRDKETQYF.

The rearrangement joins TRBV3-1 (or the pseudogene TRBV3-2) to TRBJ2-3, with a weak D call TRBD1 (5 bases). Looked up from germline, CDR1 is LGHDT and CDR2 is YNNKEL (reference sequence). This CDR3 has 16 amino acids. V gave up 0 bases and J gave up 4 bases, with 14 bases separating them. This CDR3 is CASSQESSFRADTQYF. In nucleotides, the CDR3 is TGTGCCAGCAGCCAAGAGTCCTCCTTCAGGGCAGATACGCAGTATTTT.

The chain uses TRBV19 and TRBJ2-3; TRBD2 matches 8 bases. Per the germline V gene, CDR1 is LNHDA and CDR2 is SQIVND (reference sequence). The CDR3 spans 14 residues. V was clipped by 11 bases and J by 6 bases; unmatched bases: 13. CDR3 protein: CAASGGGGIDTQYF. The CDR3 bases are TGTGCCGCCTCGGGGGGGGGCGGGATCGATACGCAGTATTTT.

CDR3 sequence: CASSVDPTPREQYF. Here the CDR3 DNA reads TGTGCCAGCAGCGTAGATCCGACTCCCCGGGAGCAGTACTTC. The chain links TRBV9 to TRBJ2-7; D remains unclear. Germline loops: CDR1 SGDLS, CDR2 YYNGEE. The CDR3 is made up of 14 amino acids. Between the trimmed V and J ends, which lost 0 bases and 7 bases, there was a span of 14 bases.

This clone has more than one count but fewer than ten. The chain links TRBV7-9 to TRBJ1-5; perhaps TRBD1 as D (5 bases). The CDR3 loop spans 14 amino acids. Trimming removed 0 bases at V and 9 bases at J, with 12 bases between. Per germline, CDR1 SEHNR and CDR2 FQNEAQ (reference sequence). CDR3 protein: CASSLAAGTAPQHF. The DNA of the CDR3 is TGTGCCAGCAGCTTAGCGGCAGGGACTGCGCCCCAGCATTTT.

This CDR3 reads CSASNRGSLIYGYTF. CDR3 DNA: TGCAGTGCTAGTAACAGGGGGTCGCTGATCTATGGCTACACCTTC. The rearrangement links TRBV20-1 to TRBJ1-2; TRBD1 aligns across 8 bases. V trimming: 3 bases; J trimming: 4 bases; junction bases outside the gene matches: 10. Germline CDR1 reads DFQATT; CDR2 reads SNEGSKA (reference sequence). The CDR3 sequence is 15 residues long.

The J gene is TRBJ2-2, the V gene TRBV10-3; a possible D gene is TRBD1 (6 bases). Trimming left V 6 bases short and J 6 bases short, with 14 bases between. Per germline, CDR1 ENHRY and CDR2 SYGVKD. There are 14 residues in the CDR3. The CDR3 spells CAIRSGWGPGELFF. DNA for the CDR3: TGTGCCATCAGGTCGGGTTGGGGGCCCGGGGAGCTGTTTTTT.

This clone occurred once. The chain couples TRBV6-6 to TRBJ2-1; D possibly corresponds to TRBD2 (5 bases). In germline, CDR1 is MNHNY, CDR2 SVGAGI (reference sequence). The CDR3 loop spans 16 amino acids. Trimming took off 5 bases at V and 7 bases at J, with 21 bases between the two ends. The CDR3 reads CASSRNPGSRLNEQFF. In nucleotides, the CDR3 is TGTGCCAGCAGTCGAAATCCGGGATCCCGGCTGAATGAGCAGTTCTTC.

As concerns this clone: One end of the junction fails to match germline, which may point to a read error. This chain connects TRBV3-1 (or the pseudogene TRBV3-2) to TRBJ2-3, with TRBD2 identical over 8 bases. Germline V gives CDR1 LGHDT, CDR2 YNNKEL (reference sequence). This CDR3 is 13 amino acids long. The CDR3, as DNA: TGTGCCAGCAGCGTAAGCGGGAGTCAATACAAAGGGTTT. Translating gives CASSVSGSQYKGF.

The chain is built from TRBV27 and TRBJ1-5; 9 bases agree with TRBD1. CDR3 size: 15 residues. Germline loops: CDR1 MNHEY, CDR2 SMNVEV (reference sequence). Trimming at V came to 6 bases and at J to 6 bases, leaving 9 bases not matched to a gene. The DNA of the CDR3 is TGTGCCAGCAGCCCGGGACAGGGTGGTCCTCAGCCCCAGCATTTT. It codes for CASSPGQGGPQPQHF.

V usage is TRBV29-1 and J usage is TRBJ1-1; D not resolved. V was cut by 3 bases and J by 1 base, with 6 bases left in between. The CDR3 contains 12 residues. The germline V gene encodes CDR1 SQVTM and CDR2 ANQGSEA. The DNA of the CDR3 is TGCAGCGTTGAGCCGGGGAACACTGAAGCTTTCTTT. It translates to CSVEPGNTEAFF.

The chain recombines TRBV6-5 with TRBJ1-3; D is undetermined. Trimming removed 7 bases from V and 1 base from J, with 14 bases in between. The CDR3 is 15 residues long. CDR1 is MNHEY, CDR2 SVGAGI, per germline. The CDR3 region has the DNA TGTGCCAGCATTCCGGTAACACGATCTGGAAACACCATATATTTT. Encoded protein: CASIPVTRSGNTIYF.

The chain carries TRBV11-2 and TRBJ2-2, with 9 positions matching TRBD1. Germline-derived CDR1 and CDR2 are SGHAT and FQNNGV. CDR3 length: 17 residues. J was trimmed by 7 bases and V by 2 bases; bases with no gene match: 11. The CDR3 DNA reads TGTGCCAGCAGCTTAAGGGACCCGGGACAGGGCATCGGGGAGCTGTTTTTT. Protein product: CASSLRDPGQGIGELFF.

CDR3 DNA: TGCAGTGCTAGGACGGGGTATGGCTACACCTTC. It yields the protein CSARTGYGYTF. The gene calls are TRBV20-1 and TRBJ1-2; D is ambiguous. The CDR3 loop spans 11 amino acids. Germline values: CDR1 DFQATT, CDR2 SNEGSKA (reference sequence). V was pared by 3 bases and J by 5 bases, with 7 bases between.

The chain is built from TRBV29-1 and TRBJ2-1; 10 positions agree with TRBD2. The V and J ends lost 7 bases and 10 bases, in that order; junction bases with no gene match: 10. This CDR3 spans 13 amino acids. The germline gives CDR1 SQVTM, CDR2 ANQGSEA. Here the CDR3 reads CSAGLAGVWEQFF. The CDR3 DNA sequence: TGCAGCGCGGGTCTAGCGGGGGTTTGGGAGCAGTTCTTC.

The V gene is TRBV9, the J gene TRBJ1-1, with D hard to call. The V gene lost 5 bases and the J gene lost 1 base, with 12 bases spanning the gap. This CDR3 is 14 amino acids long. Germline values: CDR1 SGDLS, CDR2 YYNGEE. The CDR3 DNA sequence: TGTGCCAGCAGGGCTACATCCCAGAACACTGAAGCTTTCTTT. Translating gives CASRATSQNTEAFF.

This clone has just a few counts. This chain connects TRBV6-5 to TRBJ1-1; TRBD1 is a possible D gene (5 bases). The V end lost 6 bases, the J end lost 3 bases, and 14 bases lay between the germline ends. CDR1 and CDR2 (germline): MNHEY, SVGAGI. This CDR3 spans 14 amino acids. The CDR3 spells CASSPVKGYTEAFF. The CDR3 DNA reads TGTGCCAGCAGCCCCGTGAAGGGGTACACTGAAGCTTTCTTT.

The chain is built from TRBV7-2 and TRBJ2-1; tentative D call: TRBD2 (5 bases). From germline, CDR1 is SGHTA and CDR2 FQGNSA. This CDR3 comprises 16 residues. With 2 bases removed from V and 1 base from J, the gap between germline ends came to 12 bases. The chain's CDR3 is CASSLSGGRSYNEQFF. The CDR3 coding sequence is TGTGCCAGCAGCTTATCCGGAGGTCGGTCCTACAATGAGCAGTTCTTC.

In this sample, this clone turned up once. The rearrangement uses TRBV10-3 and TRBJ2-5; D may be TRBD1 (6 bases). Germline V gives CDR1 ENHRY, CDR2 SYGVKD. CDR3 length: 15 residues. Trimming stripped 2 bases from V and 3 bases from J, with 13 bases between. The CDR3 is CAISEPNQGKETQYF. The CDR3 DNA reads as TGTGCCATCAGTGAGCCGAACCAGGGGAAAGAGACCCAGTACTTC.

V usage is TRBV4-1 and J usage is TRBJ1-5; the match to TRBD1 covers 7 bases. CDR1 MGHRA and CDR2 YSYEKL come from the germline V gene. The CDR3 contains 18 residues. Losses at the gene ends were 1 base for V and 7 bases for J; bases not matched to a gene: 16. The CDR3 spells CASSQVPGQARPGQPQHF. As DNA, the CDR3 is TGCGCCAGCAGCCAAGTGCCTGGACAGGCCAGACCGGGGCAGCCCCAGCATTTT.

The CDR3 DNA sequence: TGCGCCACCGACAACAATGAGCAGTTCTTC. Residues: CATDNNEQFF. This chain links TRBV10-2 with TRBJ2-1; D not certain. Germline CDR1 and CDR2: WSHSY and SAAADI. The germline V and J ends were trimmed by 10 bases and 5 bases, with 6 bases remaining between them. This CDR3 contains 10 residues.

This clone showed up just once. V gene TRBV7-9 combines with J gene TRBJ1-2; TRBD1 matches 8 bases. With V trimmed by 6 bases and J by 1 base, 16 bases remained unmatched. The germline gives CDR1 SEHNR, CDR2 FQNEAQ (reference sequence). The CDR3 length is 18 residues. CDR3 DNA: TGTGCCAGCAGGTTTAACCCCCGGGACAGGCGCTTTAACTATGGCTACACCTTC. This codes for CASRFNPRDRRFNYGYTF.

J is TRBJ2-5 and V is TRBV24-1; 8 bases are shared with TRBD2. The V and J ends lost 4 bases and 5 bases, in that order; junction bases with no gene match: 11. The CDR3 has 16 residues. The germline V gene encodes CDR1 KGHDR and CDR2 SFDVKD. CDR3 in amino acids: CATSEPLSGGGETQYF. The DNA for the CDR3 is TGTGCCACCAGTGAGCCTCTCAGCGGGGGAGGGGAGACCCAGTACTTC.

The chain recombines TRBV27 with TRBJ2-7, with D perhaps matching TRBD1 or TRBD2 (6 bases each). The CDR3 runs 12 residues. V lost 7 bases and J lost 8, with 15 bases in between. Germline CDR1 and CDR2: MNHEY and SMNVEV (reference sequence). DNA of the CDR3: TGTGCCAGCAAATCACAGGGAGGCAAGCAGTACTTC. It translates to CASKSQGGKQYF.

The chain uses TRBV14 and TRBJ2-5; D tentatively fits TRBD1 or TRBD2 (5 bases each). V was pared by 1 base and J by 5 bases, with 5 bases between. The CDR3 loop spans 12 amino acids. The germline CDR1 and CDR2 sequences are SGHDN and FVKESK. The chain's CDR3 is CASSQGGETQYF. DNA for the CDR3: TGTGCCAGCAGCCAAGGGGGGGAGACCCAGTACTTC.

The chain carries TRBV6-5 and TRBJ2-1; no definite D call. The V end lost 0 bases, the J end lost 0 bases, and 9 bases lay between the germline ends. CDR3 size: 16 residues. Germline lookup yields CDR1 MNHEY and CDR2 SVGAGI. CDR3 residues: CASSYSGRSSYNEQFF. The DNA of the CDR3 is TGTGCCAGCAGTTACTCCGGCAGGAGCTCCTACAATGAGCAGTTCTTC.

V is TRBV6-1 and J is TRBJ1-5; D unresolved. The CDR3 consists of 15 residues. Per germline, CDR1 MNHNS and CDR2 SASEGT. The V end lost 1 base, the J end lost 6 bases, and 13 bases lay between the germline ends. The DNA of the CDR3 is TGTGCCAGCAGTGAAGGCCCGACCAAGGCTCAGCCCCAGCATTTT. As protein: CASSEGPTKAQPQHF.

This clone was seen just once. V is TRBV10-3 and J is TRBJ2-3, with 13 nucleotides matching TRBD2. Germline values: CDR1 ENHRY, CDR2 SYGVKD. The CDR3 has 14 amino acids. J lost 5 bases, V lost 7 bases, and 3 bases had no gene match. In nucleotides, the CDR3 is TGTGCCATCATGACTAGCGGGGGGATAGATACGCAGTATTTT. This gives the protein CAIMTSGGIDTQYF.

The CDR3 coding sequence is TGTGCCAGCATCGGGACTGATAACTATGGCTACACCTTC. This sequence encodes CASIGTDNYGYTF. The chain links TRBV9 to TRBJ1-2, with a weak D call TRBD1 (5 bases). With 6 bases removed from V and 1 base from J, the gap between germline ends came to 10 bases. The CDR3 is made up of 13 amino acids. The germline gives CDR1 SGDLS, CDR2 YYNGEE.